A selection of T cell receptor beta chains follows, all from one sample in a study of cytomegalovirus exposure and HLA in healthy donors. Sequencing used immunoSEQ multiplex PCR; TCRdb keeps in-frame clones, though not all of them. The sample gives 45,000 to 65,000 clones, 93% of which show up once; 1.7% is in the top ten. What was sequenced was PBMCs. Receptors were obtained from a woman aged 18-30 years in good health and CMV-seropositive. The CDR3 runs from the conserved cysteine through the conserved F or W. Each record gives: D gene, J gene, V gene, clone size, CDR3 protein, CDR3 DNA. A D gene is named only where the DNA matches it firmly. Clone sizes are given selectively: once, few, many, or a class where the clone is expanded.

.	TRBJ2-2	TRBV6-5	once	CASSYSHTGLAGELFF	TGTGCCAGCAGTTACTCGCATACAGGGTTGGCCGGGGAGCTGTTTTTT
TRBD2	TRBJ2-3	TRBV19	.	CASRIAGGGSDTQYF	TGTGCCAGTAGGATAGCGGGGGGAGGCTCAGATACGCAGTATTTT
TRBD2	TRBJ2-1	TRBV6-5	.	CASSYGLAGNEQFF	TGTGCCAGCAGTTACGGCCTAGCGGGTAATGAGCAGTTCTTC
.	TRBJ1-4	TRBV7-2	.	CASSFGRGTNEKLFF	TGTGCCAGCAGCTTTGGCAGAGGCACTAATGAAAAACTGTTTTTT
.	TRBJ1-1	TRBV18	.	CASSSQGRETAFF	TGTGCCAGCTCCTCCCAAGGTAGGGAGACAGCTTTCTTT
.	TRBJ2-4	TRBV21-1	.	CASAMEIILAKNIQYF	TGTGCCAGCGCGATGGAGATTATACTAGCCAAAAACATTCAGTACTTC
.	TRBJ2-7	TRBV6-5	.	CASSYQGEQYF	TGTGCCAGCAGTTATCAGGGGGAGCAGTACTTC
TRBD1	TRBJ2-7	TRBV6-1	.	CAMRETGLFGEQYF	TGTGCCATGCGAGAGACAGGGTTGTTCGGCGAGCAGTACTTC
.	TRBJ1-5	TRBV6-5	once	CASSLPGFNQPQHF	TGTGCCAGCAGCTTACCAGGGTTCAATCAGCCCCAGCATTTT
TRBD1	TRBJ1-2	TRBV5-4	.	CASSPPTGTDYGYTF	TGTGCCAGCAGCCCCCCGACAGGGACCGACTATGGCTACACCTTC
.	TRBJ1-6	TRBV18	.	CASSPQVGGSSPLHF	TGTGCCAGCTCACCACAGGTGGGAGGGAGTTCACCCCTCCACTTT
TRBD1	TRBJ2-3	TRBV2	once	CASSAGQGYTDTQYF	TGTGCCAGCAGTGCTGGACAGGGATACACAGATACGCAGTATTTT
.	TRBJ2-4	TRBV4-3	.	CASSQDLWKRRAKNIQYF	TGCGCCAGCAGCCAAGATCTCTGGAAGCGTCGAGCCAAAAACATTCAGTACTTC
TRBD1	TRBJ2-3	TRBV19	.	CASRDSPQGADTQYF	TGTGCCAGCAGAGACAGTCCCCAGGGGGCAGATACGCAGTATTTT
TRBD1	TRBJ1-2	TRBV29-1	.	CSGGQGGNNNYGYTF	TGCAGCGGAGGACAGGGAGGGAATAATAACTATGGCTACACCTTC
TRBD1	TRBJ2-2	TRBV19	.	CASSIDHQTGKTGELFF	TGTGCCAGTAGTATAGATCACCAGACAGGGAAGACTGGGGAGCTGTTTTTT
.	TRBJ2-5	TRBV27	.	CASRSGGTQYF	TGTGCCAGCAGGTCCGGGGGGACCCAGTACTTC
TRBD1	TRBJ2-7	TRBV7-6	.	CASSLSAGGKYEQYF	TGTGCCAGCAGCTTATCGGCAGGGGGCAAGTACGAGCAGTACTTC
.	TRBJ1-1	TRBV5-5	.	CASSLQTGNEAFF	TGTGCCAGCAGCCTTCAGACAGGCAATGAAGCTTTCTTT
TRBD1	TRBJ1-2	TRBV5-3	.	CARSPYTGGDGYTF	TGTGCCAGAAGCCCCTACACAGGGGGCGATGGCTACACCTTC
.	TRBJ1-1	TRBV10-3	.	CAISEDFVQMNTEAFF	TGTGCCATCAGTGAGGATTTCGTACAGATGAACACTGAAGCTTTCTTT
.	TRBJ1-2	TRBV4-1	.	CASSQGATGNYGYTF	TGCGCCAGCAGCCAGGGGGCCACAGGGAACTATGGCTACACCTTC
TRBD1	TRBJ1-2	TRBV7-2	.	CASTTGGYGYTF	TGTGCCAGCACGACAGGGGGATATGGCTACACCTTC
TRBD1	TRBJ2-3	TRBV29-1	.	CSAPGQNTDTQYF	TGCAGCGCGCCGGGACAGAACACAGATACGCAGTATTTT
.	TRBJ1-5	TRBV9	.	CASSVGLGNQPQHF	TGTGCCAGCAGCGTAGGCCTAGGCAATCAGCCCCAGCATTTT
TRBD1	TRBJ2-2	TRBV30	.	CAWTRDRGNTGELFF	TGTGCCTGGACCCGGGACAGGGGTAACACCGGGGAGCTGTTTTTT
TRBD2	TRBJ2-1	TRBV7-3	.	CASSPQRGATNEQFF	TGTGCCAGCAGCCCTCAGCGGGGGGCGACCAATGAGCAGTTCTTC
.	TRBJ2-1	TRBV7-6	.	CASSLGGPSAYNEQFF	TGTGCCAGCAGCTTAGGCGGTCCTAGCGCCTACAATGAGCAGTTCTTC
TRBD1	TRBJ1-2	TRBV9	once	CASSVTGEGGYTF	TGTGCCAGCAGCGTGACAGGGGAGGGCGGCTACACCTTC
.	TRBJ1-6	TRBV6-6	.	CASSYLGASNSPLHF	TGTGCCAGCAGTTACTTGGGGGCAAGTAATTCACCCCTCCACTTT
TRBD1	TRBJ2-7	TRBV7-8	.	CATGGTGPYEQYF	TGTGCCACCGGGGGGACAGGGCCCTACGAGCAGTACTTC
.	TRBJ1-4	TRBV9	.	CASSVVSGTNEKLFF	TGTGCCAGCAGCGTAGTCAGCGGAACTAATGAAAAACTGTTTTTT
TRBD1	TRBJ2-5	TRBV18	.	CASSSQGAPLETQYF	TGTGCCAGCTCATCACAGGGGGCGCCGCTGGAGACCCAGTACTTC
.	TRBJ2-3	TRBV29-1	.	CSVSPQDTQYF	TGCAGCGTTAGTCCACAAGATACGCAGTATTTT
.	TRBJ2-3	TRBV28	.	CASTTQGITDTQYF	TGTGCCAGCACCACCCAGGGCATCACAGATACGCAGTATTTT
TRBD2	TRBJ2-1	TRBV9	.	CASSGVGTSGGNNEQFF	TGTGCCAGCAGTGGGGTAGGGACTAGCGGGGGGAACAATGAGCAGTTCTTC
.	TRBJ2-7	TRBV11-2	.	CASSRGREYEQYF	TGTGCCAGCAGCCGTGGCAGGGAATACGAGCAGTACTTC
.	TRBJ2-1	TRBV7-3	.	CASSTGINNEQFF	TGTGCCAGCTCGACCGGGATCAACAATGAGCAGTTCTTC
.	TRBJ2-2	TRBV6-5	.	CASRTTTGELFF	TGTGCCAGCAGAACAACCACCGGGGAGCTGTTTTTT
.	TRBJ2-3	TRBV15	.	CATSRQTDTQYF	TGTGCCACCAGCAGACAGACAGATACGCAGTATTTT
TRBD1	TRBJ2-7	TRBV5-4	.	CASSLVGQGHEQYF	TGTGCCAGCAGCTTGGTCGGACAGGGGCACGAGCAGTACTTC
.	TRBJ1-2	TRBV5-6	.	CASSPRTAAKNYGYTF	TGTGCCAGCAGCCCGAGGACAGCAGCCAAGAACTATGGCTACACCTTC
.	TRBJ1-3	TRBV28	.	CASSPGGYHSGNTIYF	TGTGCCAGCAGCCCGGGGGGATACCACTCTGGAAACACCATATATTTT
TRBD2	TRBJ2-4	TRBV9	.	CASSERGGWDIQYF	TGTGCCAGCAGTGAGCGGGGGGGCTGGGACATTCAGTACTTC
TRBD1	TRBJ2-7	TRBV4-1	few	CASSSPGQSTYEQYF	TGCGCCAGCAGCTCACCGGGACAGTCAACCTACGAGCAGTACTTC
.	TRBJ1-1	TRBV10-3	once	CAINSPGDPEAFF	TGTGCCATAAACAGCCCGGGGGACCCTGAAGCTTTCTTT
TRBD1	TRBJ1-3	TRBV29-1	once	CSVGAGGSGNTIYF	TGCAGCGTTGGGGCAGGGGGCTCTGGAAACACCATATATTTT
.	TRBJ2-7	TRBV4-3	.	CASSQGPWAESYEQYF	TGCGCCAGCAGCCAAGGGCCCTGGGCAGAAAGCTACGAGCAGTACTTC
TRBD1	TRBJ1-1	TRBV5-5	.	CASSQGQGLLNTEAFF	TGTGCCAGCAGCCAGGGACAGGGTCTTCTGAACACTGAAGCTTTCTTT
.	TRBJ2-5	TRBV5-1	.	CASSLVPETQYF	TGCGCCAGCAGTTTGGTCCCTGAGACCCAGTACTTC